This TCR beta chain was profiled in a study of blood T cell repertoires in COVID-19. Germline V gene sequence: CDR1 SQVTM, CDR2 ANQGSEA. There are 14 residues in the CDR3. V was trimmed by 6 bases and J by 4 bases, leaving 15 bases between them. Only in-frame clones appear in the TCRdb table, and some are missing; sequencing was by immunoSEQ multiplex PCR. Here the sample spans about 310,000 clones, roughly 88% being singletons. Sequencing was carried out using peripheral blood. The origin of this receptor is a woman aged 25 to 39 with COVID-19, enrolled during active disease. V and J are TRBV29-1 and TRBJ1-4; tentatively, D is TRBD1 (6 bases). As DNA, the CDR3 is TGCAGCGTGAGCCGACAGGCTAATAATGAAAAACTGTTTTTT. Amino acid sequence: CSVSRQANNEKLFF.